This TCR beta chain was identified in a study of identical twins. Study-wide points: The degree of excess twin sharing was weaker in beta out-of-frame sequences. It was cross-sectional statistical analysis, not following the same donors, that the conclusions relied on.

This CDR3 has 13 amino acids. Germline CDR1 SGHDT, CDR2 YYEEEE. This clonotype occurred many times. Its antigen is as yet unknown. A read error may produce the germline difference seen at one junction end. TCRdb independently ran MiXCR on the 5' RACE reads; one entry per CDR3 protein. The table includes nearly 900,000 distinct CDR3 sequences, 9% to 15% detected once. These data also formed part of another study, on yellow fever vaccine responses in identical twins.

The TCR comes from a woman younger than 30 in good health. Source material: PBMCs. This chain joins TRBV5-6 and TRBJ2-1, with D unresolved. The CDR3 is CASSPAAYNEQFF. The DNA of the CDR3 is TGCGCCAGCAGCCCCGCTGCCTACAATGAGCAGTTCTTC.